This record covers a single TCR beta chain. Its cognate antigen is unknown. Indicated time point: week 5, during vaccination. Topical imiquimod accompanied each vaccine dose, which consisted of 300 ug of mutant IDH1 20-mer peptide. New WHO grade 3 or 4 astrocytomas that were IDH1-mutant and ATRX-lost had been found in donors. The sample is drawn from a study of a mutant IDH1 vaccine in newly diagnosed glioma. Study in general: Patients were started on vaccination 4-6 weeks after radiotherapy alone, or with temozolomide cycles. Radiotherapy, temozolomide, or both had been given previously, and both were given to most.

Libraries were prepared by immunoSEQ multiplex PCR; TCRdb keeps only in-frame clonotypes and omits some of them. Among approximately 61,000 clones, about 88% were seen once, and the ten largest hold less than 8%. Germline assignment: CDR1 SGHAT and CDR2 FQNNGV. This CDR3 is built from 14 residues. V shed 4 bases, J shed 7 bases, and the junction held 5 bases outside the gene matches. The sample here was PBMCs, taken from a glioma patient whose treatment included an IDH1 peptide vaccine. The TCR originated in a woman aged 45-59 years with glioma. This chain uses TRBV11-2 with TRBJ1-5; 9 positions match TRBD1. CDR3: CASSSRTGAQPQHF. The CDR3 DNA reads as TGTGCCAGCAGCTCACGGACAGGGGCGCAGCCCCAGCATTTT.